The 17 T cell receptor beta chains presented below share a single source sample, sequenced in a study of control samples from healthy donors and cancer patients. Repertoires were generated with immunoSEQ multiplex PCR, while TCRdb's copy carries only in-frame clones and drops some. The data hold about 170,000 clones, with 70% to 90% observed a single time. The sample was blood. The receptor source for this set is a man in his thirties or forties in good health.

The V call is TRBV19, the J call TRBJ2-1, with no clear D. The CDR3 sequence is 16 residues long. Deletions cut 6 bases from V and 0 bases from J, with 15 bases between. Germline V gene lookup returns CDR1 LNHDA and CDR2 SQIVND (reference sequence). CDR3 amino acids: CASRRRSESSYNEQFF. The CDR3 nucleotides are TGTGCCAGTAGACGAAGGTCTGAGAGCTCCTACAATGAGCAGTTCTTC.

The sample holds one count of this clone. J is TRBJ1-1 and V is TRBV19; TRBD1 matches at 7 bases. V was pared by 9 bases and J by 4 bases, with 5 bases of the junction left unmatched. The germline V gene has CDR1 LNHDA and CDR2 SQIVND (reference sequence). The CDR3 sequence is 12 residues long. The CDR3 DNA reads as TGTGCCAGCAGGGGGTCGGGCACTGAAGCTTTCTTT. Its translation: CASRGSGTEAFF.

The chain uses TRBV2 and TRBJ2-4; 8 positions match TRBD2. CDR3 size: 15 residues. Germline CDR1 and CDR2: SNHLY and FYNNEI. Germline trimming cut 7 bases from V and 2 bases from J; bases unmatched to any gene: 7. CDR3 nucleotide sequence: TGTGCCAGCAACAGAGCGGGGGCACCCAAAAACATTCAGTACTTC. Translating it yields CASNRAGAPKNIQYF. The entire variable domain, with the rest obtained from reference TRBV2 and TRBJ2-4, is as follows: EPEVTQTPSHQVTQMGQEVILRCVPISNHLYFYWYRQILGQKVEFLVSFYNNEISEKSEIFDDQFSVERPDGSNFTLKIRSTKLEDSAMYFCASNRAGAPKNIQYFGAGTRLSVL.

On this clone: At the DNA level, this CDR3 is encoded by other sequences in the same sample as well. The rearrangement links TRBV7-2 to TRBJ2-1; D call uncertain. V was pared by 6 bases and J by 4 bases, with 4 bases between. The CDR3 spans 11 residues. CDR1 is SGHTA, CDR2 FQGNSA, per germline. CDR3 DNA: TGTGCCAGCAGTTTTTACAATGAGCAGTTCTTC. It codes for CASSFYNEQFF.

V gene TRBV2 combines with J gene TRBJ1-5, with D unclear. With 5 bases removed from V and 2 bases from J, the gap between germline ends came to 7 bases. CDR1 is SNHLY, CDR2 FYNNEI, per germline. CDR3 length equals 13 residues. The CDR3 bases are TGTGCCAGCAGTTACGGGGGCAATCAGCCCCAGCATTTT. Protein product: CASSYGGNQPQHF.

The chain couples TRBV4-3 to TRBJ2-2; D unclear. CDR1 and CDR2 from the germline V gene are LGHNA and YSLEER. There are 12 residues in the CDR3. With 0 bases removed from V and 6 bases from J, the gap between germline ends came to 2 bases. The CDR3 region has the DNA TGCGCCAGCAGCCAAGAATCCGGGGAGCTGTTTTTT. Protein product: CASSQESGELFF.

CDR3 sequence reads: CASSPAQGETQYF. The CDR3 DNA reads as TGTGCCAGCAGTCCGGCCCAAGGGGAGACCCAGTACTTC. The chain links TRBV27 to TRBJ2-5; D is undetermined. Trimming stripped 5 bases from V and 5 bases from J, with 12 bases between. The germline CDR1 and CDR2 sequences are MNHEY and SMNVEV (reference sequence). The CDR3 is 13 residues long.

V usage is TRBV7-2 and J usage is TRBJ2-7; 14 bases are shared with TRBD2. Germline lookup yields CDR1 SGHTA and CDR2 FQGNSA. The CDR3 has 15 amino acids. V shed 5 bases and J 4 bases; nucleotides not matched to a gene: 4. In DNA form, the CDR3 reads TGTGCCAGCAGCACCGGGACTAGCGGGAGTTACGAGCAGTACTTC. Protein product: CASSTGTSGSYEQYF.

The rearrangement links TRBV7-3 to TRBJ2-6; D may correspond to TRBD1 or TRBD2 (7 bases each). Trimming removed 5 bases from V and 0 bases from J, with 14 bases in between. Germline-derived CDR1 and CDR2 are SGHTA and FQGTGA. The CDR3 is 17 residues long. The CDR3 spells CASSKSGDSSGANVLTF. CDR3 in DNA: TGTGCCAGCAGCAAAAGCGGGGACAGCTCTGGGGCCAACGTCCTGACTTTC.

The CDR3 spells CASSLNGETQYF. The CDR3, as DNA: TGTGCCAGCAGCTTAAACGGCGAGACCCAGTACTTC. V usage is TRBV7-2 and J usage is TRBJ2-5, with D uncertain. The CDR3 consists of 12 residues. V was shortened by 2 bases and J by 5 bases, with 6 bases between the two germline ends. The germline gives CDR1 SGHTA, CDR2 FQGNSA.

V is TRBV19 and J is TRBJ1-1; TRBD1 agrees at 7 bases. The CDR3 loop spans 15 amino acids. V gave up 5 bases and J gave up 6 bases; unmatched junction bases: 12. In germline, CDR1 is LNHDA, CDR2 SQIVND (reference sequence). CDR3 nucleotide sequence: TGTGCCAGTAGTGGAGGAGGATTGGGACAGTCTGAAGCTTTCTTT. Translating gives CASSGGGLGQSEAFF.

V and J are TRBV7-2 and TRBJ1-5, with D hard to call. Trimming stripped 0 bases from V and 0 bases from J, with 3 bases between. Germline V CDR1 and CDR2: SGHTA, FQGNSA. This CDR3 is built from 14 residues. This CDR3 reads CASSLAGSNQPQHF. CDR3 nucleotide sequence: TGTGCCAGCAGCTTAGCTGGTAGCAATCAGCCCCAGCATTTT.

The V and J genes are TRBV7-8 and TRBJ2-5, with 8 bases aligning to TRBD1. The CDR3 spans 16 residues. V lost 2 bases and J lost 5; bases outside the gene matches: 10. Germline CDR1 is SGHVS and CDR2 is FQNEAQ. The chain's CDR3 is CASSLSGQGRRETQYF. The CDR3 DNA reads as TGTGCCAGCAGCTTAAGTGGACAGGGACGTCGGGAGACCCAGTACTTC.

The rearrangement links TRBV7-2 to TRBJ2-7; D unclear. The CDR3 consists of 13 residues. Germline lookup yields CDR1 SGHTA and CDR2 FQGNSA. V was cut by 4 bases and J by 0 bases, with 7 bases left in between. CDR3 coding DNA: TGTGCCAGCAGCTCCTTCACCTCCTACGAGCAGTACTTC. It translates to CASSSFTSYEQYF.

This chain connects TRBV9 to TRBJ1-5, with 7 bases fitting TRBD1. V was pared by 2 bases and J by 9 bases, with 8 bases of the junction left unmatched. The CDR3 is made up of 14 amino acids. CDR1 and CDR2 (germline): SGDLS, YYNGEE. In DNA, the CDR3 is TGTGCCAGCAGCGTGGGGGACAGCAGCTCGCCCCAGCATTTT. It translates to CASSVGDSSSPQHF.

The chain links TRBV28 to TRBJ1-1; D remains unclear. The CDR3 is 16 residues long. Germline V gives CDR1 MDHEN, CDR2 SYDVKM. V lost 5 bases and J 0 bases, leaving 16 bases between the germline ends. The CDR3 protein is CASSQTTYIVNTEAFF. CDR3 bases: TGTGCCAGCAGTCAGACAACGTATATTGTGAACACTGAAGCTTTCTTT.

This chain uses TRBV3-1 (or the pseudogene TRBV3-2) with TRBJ1-2; no reliable D call. Germline V gene lookup returns CDR1 LGHDT and CDR2 YNNKEL (reference sequence). V lost 4 bases and J 4 bases, leaving 7 bases between the germline ends. The CDR3 spans 12 residues. This CDR3 reads CASSPGIYGYTF. The CDR3 bases are TGTGCCAGCAGCCCCGGGATCTATGGCTACACCTTC.